This T cell receptor beta chain is from a study of T cells in Graves' hyperthyroidism and ophthalmopathy (dated by TCRdb to the late 2010s). Regarding the research as a whole: Peripheral blood was sampled at the time of initial diagnosis, prior to any treatment. To identify distinguishing TCR V-J signatures, a discovery cohort of around 100 patients was used, comprising 43 with Graves' ophthalmopathy and under 60 with stable Graves' hyperthyroidism. An independent validation cohort of around 20 hyperthyroidism patients and 17 patients who later progressed to ophthalmopathy tested prospective prediction of ophthalmopathy. The roughly 91 discovery patients were randomly split 7:3 into training and test sets. Thyroid tissue and blood T-cell repertoires from over 5 Graves' hyperthyroidism patients were also compared in the study. After blood sampling, hyperthyroidism patients were treated with methimazole at a starting dose of 30 mg daily, and ophthalmopathy patients were treated with high-dose intravenous methylprednisolone. TCR Vbeta CDR3 sequencing of 140 or so peripheral blood samples (roughly 41 ophthalmopathy, around 80 hyperthyroidism and approximately 17 progressor patients) is reported in the paper. The investigation overall reported the following: No statistical method was used to fix the sample size in advance, and group allocation was not hidden from the investigators. In validation, the model predicted progression to ophthalmopathy with around 71% sensitivity and 72% to 85% specificity, a median of approximately 6.7 months before onset. A 13 V-J signature model separated ophthalmopathy from stable hyperthyroidism, with around 91% sensitivity and around 84% specificity in cross-validation and 80%/75% in testing. Blood samples also contained most of the expanded thyroid clonotypes (frequency above 0.001), which suggests that blood repertoires may reflect thyroid immune responses.

Amplification of TCR beta CDR3 regions was carried out from RNA transcripts. A first-round RT-PCR of the TCR CDR3 used the HTBI primer set with the Qiagen OneStep RT-PCR kit. The libraries were constructed in a second round of multiplex PCR and then size-selected and purified. The libraries were sequenced on an Illumina HiSeq2000 using paired-end 100 bp reads. As for how the authors treated the data: Raw data were processed with SOAPnuke, discarding reads with adapters, uncalled bases, mean Phred below 15, or no exact constant-primer or identifier match. COPE v1.2.5 was used to merge high-quality paired reads, and clonotypes were defined as unique nucleotide sequences. MiTCR v1.1 was used to align clonotypes to the IMGT TRBV, TRBD and TRBJ reference segments. Analysis was restricted to V-J combinations with a frequency above 0.0001, which covered 99.2% of repertoires. The TCS score was defined as the ratio of F50 (clonal expansion) to E x V (chaos), calculated using BLOSUM62-based TCRdist between CDR3 peptides within each V-J. Welch's t-statistics and random forest reduced approximately 520 V-J features to 13, which were used in a naive Bayes classifier (R e1071). TCRdb applied fastp at Q25 and MiXCR to the public reads, then kept only in-frame beta chains. Rows merge per CDR3 protein into single entries with the most common DNA and genes. These V and J calls rely on TCRdb rather than the paper's analysis. The sample table holds roughly 740,000 distinct CDR3 sequences, of which roughly 17% were seen once. The ten largest account for 8.4% of the sample.

Reading from cysteine to phenylalanine, the CDR3 counts 16 amino acids. Just CDR3 DNA is preserved here, 48 bases in frame from base 1. CDR1 and CDR2 were assigned from the germline V gene as MDHEN and SYDVKM. The germline V end is reduced by 4 bases and the J end by 1 base; junction bases left unmatched: 7. This clonotype was seen ten or more times. Its antigen has not been determined. Base qualities are not at hand, and no much larger clone is one base apart. Stable Graves' hyperthyroidism was defined as no progression to ophthalmopathy during 18 months of follow-up. Hyperthyroidism patients were aged 18 to 65 years and newly diagnosed, with disease duration of less than 2 months. Exclusion was applied to patients with uncontrolled infections, other autoimmune diseases, pregnancy or lactation. Diagnoses were established on the basis of clinical symptoms, serum thyroxine and TRAb, thyroid ultrasound, and orbital computed tomography. PBMCs were separated from under 11 ml of fresh peripheral blood using Ficoll-Paque density gradient centrifugation. Total RNA was extracted with Trizol reagent, and quality was checked on an Agilent 2100 Bioanalyzer.

The receptor's source is a young man with Graves' hyperthyroidism. What was sequenced was blood. The chain uses TRBV28 and TRBJ2-7; TRBD1 lines up with 10 middle nucleotides. The nucleotides are TGTGCCAGCAGTTCCACCGGGACAGGGGCGTCCTACGAGCAGTACTTC. This gives the protein CASSSTGTGASYEQYF. Outside the CDR3, residues come from the reference TRBV28 and TRBJ2-7 proteins, so the full variable domain is: DVKVTQSSRYLVKRTGEKVFLECVQDMDHENMFWYRQDPGLGLRLIYFSYDVKMKEKGDIPEGYSVSREKKERFSLILESASTNQTSMYLCASSSTGTGASYEQYFGPGTRLTVT.